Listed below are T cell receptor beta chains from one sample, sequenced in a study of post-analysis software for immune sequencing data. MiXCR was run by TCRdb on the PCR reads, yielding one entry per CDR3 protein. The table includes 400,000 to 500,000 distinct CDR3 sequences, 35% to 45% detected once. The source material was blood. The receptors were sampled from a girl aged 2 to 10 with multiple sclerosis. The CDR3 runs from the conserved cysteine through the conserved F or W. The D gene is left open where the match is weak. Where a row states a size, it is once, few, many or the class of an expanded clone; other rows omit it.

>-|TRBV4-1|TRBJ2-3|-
TGCACCAGCAGCCAAGAACTGGCGGGGACAGATACGCAGTATTTT
CTSSQELAGTDTQYF
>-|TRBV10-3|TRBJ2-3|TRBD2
TGTGCCATCAGTGAGCCGGGGACTAGCGGGAAGTTTACAGATACGCAGTATTTT
CAISEPGTSGKFTDTQYF
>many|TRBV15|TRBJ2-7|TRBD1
TGTGCCACCAGCAGAGATAAGGCAGGGGGCCGCGAGCAGTACTTC
CATSRDKAGGREQYF
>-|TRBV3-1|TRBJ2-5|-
TGTGCCAGCATCCGAAGGGATTCACAAGAGCAGTACTTC
CASIRRDSQEQYF
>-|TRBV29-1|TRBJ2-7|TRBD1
TGCAGCGTTCAGACAGGGACCTACGAGCAGTACTTC
CSVQTGTYEQYF
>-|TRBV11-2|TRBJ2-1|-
TGTGCCAGCAGCTTAGAGGTTGGACGGAACTACAATGAGCAGTTCTTC
CASSLEVGRNYNEQFF
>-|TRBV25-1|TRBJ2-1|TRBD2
TGTGCCAGCAGTGAATACACTAGCGGGAAGATTAACTCCTACAATGAGCAGTTCTTC
CASSEYTSGKINSYNEQFF
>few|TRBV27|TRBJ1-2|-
TGTGCCAGCAGTACGGGAGCCTATGGCTACACCTTC
CASSTGAYGYTF
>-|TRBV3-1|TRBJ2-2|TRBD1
TGTGCCAGCAGCCAAGACGGGACAGGGGGCACCGGGGAGCTGTTTTTT
CASSQDGTGGTGELFF
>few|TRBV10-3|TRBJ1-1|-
TGTGCCATCAGTGAGTCAAGGACAGAGAACACTGAAGCTTTCTTT
CAISESRTENTEAFF
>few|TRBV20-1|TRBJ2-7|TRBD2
TGCAGTGCTAGAGCCTCGGGACTAGCGGCATACGAGCAGTACTTC
CSARASGLAAYEQYF
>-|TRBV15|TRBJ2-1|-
TGTGCCACCAGCAGGGCCTCCGGGACGGACTCCTACAATGAGCAGTTCTTC
CATSRASGTDSYNEQFF
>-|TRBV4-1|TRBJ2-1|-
TGCGCCAGCAGCCATCCCGCCGCCGACAATGAGCAGTTCTTC
CASSHPAADNEQFF
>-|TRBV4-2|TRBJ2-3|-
TGTGCCAGCAGCCAAGGGGACTCCCCCACAGATACGCAGTATTTT
CASSQGDSPTDTQYF
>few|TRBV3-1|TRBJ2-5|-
TGTGCCAGCAGCCAAGATACGGGGGAGGTTAAGACCCAGTACTTC
CASSQDTGEVKTQYF
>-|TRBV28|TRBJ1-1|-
TGTGCCAACAAAAAGGGTGGAGGGATGAACACTGAAGCTTTCTTT
CANKKGGGMNTEAFF
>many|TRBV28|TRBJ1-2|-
TGTGCCAGCAGCCTGATAGGGGCAAACTATGGCTACACCTTC
CASSLIGANYGYTF
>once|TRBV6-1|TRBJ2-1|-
TGTGCCAGCAGTGACCTACAGCTCCCTAAAGAGACCCAGTTCTTC
CASSDLQLPKETQFF
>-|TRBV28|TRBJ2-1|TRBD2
TGTGCCAGCAGTTCCACGGGACTAGCGGGAGGATCCTACAATGAGCAGTTCTTC
CASSSTGLAGGSYNEQFF
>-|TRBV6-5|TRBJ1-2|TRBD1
TGTGCCAGCAGTTACTCGAGCGGACAGGGCTTTGGCTACACCTTC
CASSYSSGQGFGYTF
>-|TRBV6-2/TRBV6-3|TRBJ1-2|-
TGTGCCAGCACGAGGGACGGAGGTGACGGCTACACCTTC
CASTRDGGDGYTF
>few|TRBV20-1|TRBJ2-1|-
TGCGCAGGGGTGGCTCCAAATTACAATGAGCAGTTCTTC
CAGVAPNYNEQFF
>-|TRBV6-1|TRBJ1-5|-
TGTGCCAGCAAACGGGGTCCATATCAGCCCCAGCATTTT
CASKRGPYQPQHF
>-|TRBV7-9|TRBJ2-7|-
TGTGCCAGCAGCTCAAAAGTGGGGGTCTACGAGCAGTACTTC
CASSSKVGVYEQYF
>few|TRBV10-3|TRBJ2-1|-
TGTGCCATCAGTGAACGGGACTACAATGAGCAGTTCTTC
CAISERDYNEQFF
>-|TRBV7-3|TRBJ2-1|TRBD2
TGTGCCAGCAGCTCTAGCGGGGAATACAATGAGCAGTTCTTC
CASSSSGEYNEQFF
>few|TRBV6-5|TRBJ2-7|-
TGTGCCAGCAGCTCGTCCTGGGGAAATTACGAGCAGTACTTC
CASSSSWGNYEQYF
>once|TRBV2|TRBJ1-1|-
TGTGCCACCGGGACATCGAACACTGAAGCTTTCTTT
CATGTSNTEAFF
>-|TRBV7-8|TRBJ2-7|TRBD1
TGTGCCAGCAGCCGCGATCCGGGACAGGGGGCCTACGAGCAGTACTTC
CASSRDPGQGAYEQYF
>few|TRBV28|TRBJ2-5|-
TGTGCCAGCAGGCCAGGGAGTTCGAGGACCCAGTACTTC
CASRPGSSRTQYF
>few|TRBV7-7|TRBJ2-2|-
TGTGCCAGCAGCCCGGGACAGAACACCGGGGAGCTGTTTTTT
CASSPGQNTGELFF
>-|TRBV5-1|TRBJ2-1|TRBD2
TGCGCCAGCAGCTTGGTTACTAGCGGAGCTTACAATGAGCAGTTCTTC
CASSLVTSGAYNEQFF
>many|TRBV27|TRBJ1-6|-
TGTGCCAGCAGGGGACCCCGGGACGTCTATTCACCCCTCCACTTT
CASRGPRDVYSPLHF
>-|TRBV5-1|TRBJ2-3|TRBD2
TGCGCCAGCAGCTTGGCCCCGAGTAGCGGGGGGGCCACAGATACGCAGTATTTT
CASSLAPSSGGATDTQYF
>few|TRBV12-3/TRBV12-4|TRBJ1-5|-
TGTGCCAGCAGTTGGGAAAGCCAGCCCCAGCATTTT
CASSWESQPQHF
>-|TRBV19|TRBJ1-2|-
TGTGCCAGCCGGGGGGCAGGCAGCTATGGCTACACCTTC
CASRGAGSYGYTF
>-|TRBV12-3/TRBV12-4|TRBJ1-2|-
TGTGCCAGCAATGTTTTCGGGGACTATGGCTACACCTTC
CASNVFGDYGYTF
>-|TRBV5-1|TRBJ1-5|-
TGCGCCAGCAGCTTGGCCCCCCTAGGTAGCAATCAGTCCCAGCATTTT
CASSLAPLGSNQSQHF
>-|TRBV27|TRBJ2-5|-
TGTGCCAGCAGTTCACATTTAGCGGACGAGACCCAGTACTTC
CASSSHLADETQYF
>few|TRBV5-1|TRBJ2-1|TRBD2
TGCACCAGCAGTAGGACTAGCGGGGGATCCTACAATGAGCAGTTCTTC
CTSSRTSGGSYNEQFF
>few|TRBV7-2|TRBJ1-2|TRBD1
TGTGCCAGCAGCTCCGGGACAGGGACGAACTATGGCTACACCTTC
CASSSGTGTNYGYTF
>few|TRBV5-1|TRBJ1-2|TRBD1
TGCGCCAGCAGCTTGGGGACAGGACCCTATGGCTACACCTTC
CASSLGTGPYGYTF
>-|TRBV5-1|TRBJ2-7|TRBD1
TGCGCCAGCAGCTTGGCCCCGGCGGACAGGGGTTACGAGCAGTACTTC
CASSLAPADRGYEQYF
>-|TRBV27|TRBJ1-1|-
TGTGCCAGCCAGACAGACCGTCTCACTGAAGCTTTCTTT
CASQTDRLTEAFF
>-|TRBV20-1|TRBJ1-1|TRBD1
TGCAGTGCTAGAGGGGACAGGGAGACTGAAGCTTTCTTT
CSARGDRETEAFF
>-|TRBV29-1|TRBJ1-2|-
TGCAGCGTTGTTTGGTCCCTGGGGGTCACGGTCGCCTCAGGCTACACCTTC
CSVVWSLGVTVASGYTF
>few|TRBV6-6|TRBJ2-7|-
TGTGCCAGCAGTCGGTCGGGAGAGGGCGAGCAGTACTTC
CASSRSGEGEQYF
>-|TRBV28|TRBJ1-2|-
TGTGCCAGCAGTTTCGATCAGTCCCCGTATGGCTACACCTTC
CASSFDQSPYGYTF
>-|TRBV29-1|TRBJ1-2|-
TGCAGCGTTGAGGCAGGGGACGATAACTATGGCTACACCTTC
CSVEAGDDNYGYTF
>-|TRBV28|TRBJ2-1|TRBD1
TGTGCCAGCAGACCAGGGGGCCATTACAATGAGCAGTTCTTC
CASRPGGHYNEQFF
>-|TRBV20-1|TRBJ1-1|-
TGCAGTGCTATTCCTGGGGGACACGAGAGGACTGAAGCTTTCTTT
CSAIPGGHERTEAFF
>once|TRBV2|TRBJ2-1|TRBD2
TGTGCCAGCAGTGAGAGACTAGCGGGATACAATGAGCAGTTCTTC
CASSERLAGYNEQFF